This entry features one T cell receptor beta chain sequence. The antigen is undetermined. The sample originates from a study of cytomegalovirus exposure and HLA in healthy donors. Points from the study as a whole: The study labeled 180 or so TCR beta chains cytomegalovirus-associated. Rarity held for most TCR sequences, but there were some public TCRs that occurred in many donors. Subsequent analysis found a tendency for first-cohort TCR clusters to co-occur within the 120 or so validation repertoires.

V was cut by 1 base and J by 9 bases, with 7 bases left in between. CDR1 is LNHNV and CDR2 is YYDKDF in the germline V gene (reference sequence). CDR3 length: 12 amino acids. Assay used: immunoSEQ multiplex PCR; TCRdb lists only in-frame clones, some missing. The data contain 150,000 to 200,000 clones, 70% to 90% of them seen just once; the ten biggest clones take up 5.5% to 6%. This clonotype originated in a woman in her 30s in good health and CMV-seronegative. V is TRBV15 and J is TRBJ2-1; D unclear. Source material: PBMCs. The CDR3 coding sequence is TGTGCCACCAGCAGAGGGTGGGCTGAGCAGTTCTTC. It specifies CATSRGWAEQFF.